This T cell receptor (beta chain) was sequenced in a study of breast tumors, draining lymph nodes, adjacent tissues. Study observations and caveats: Compared with lymph nodes, tumors were less diverse; compared with nontumor tissue, more. Data fit most tumor T cells coming from lymph node, expanding in tumor. Tumor T cell lymph node origin was a supported hypothesis, not proven. Luminal-like breast cancer showed significantly higher tumor–nontumor repertoire similarity than basal-like.

V shed 0 bases and J shed 0 bases, with 9 bases lying between them. The CDR3 has 15 residues. Per germline, CDR1 SGHRS and CDR2 YFSETQ. Breast cancer patients provided tissue from their axillary draining lymph nodes. In its sample, this clonotype was seen many times. Its antigen is undetermined. From the multiplex PCR reads, TCRdb called clonotypes with MiXCR, one entry per CDR3 protein. Here the sample spans 200,000 or so distinct CDR3 sequences, approximately 31% being singletons. The sample comprised axillary lymph node tissue. This sequence originates from a female donor with breast cancer. Some clones in this sample may be carry-over from other donors' samples. The V gene is TRBV5-1, the J gene TRBJ1-2, with a tentative D call TRBD1 (6 bases). The CDR3 sequence is CASSLGQATNYGYTF. In nucleotides, the CDR3 is TGCGCCAGCAGCTTGGGACAGGCAACTAACTATGGCTACACCTTC.